This T cell receptor beta chain was documented in a study of human T cells and chemical hapten exposure. Study at large: Per-sample TCR yields varied mainly from small pooled library volume differences.

TCRdb re-analysed the RACE reads in MiXCR, keeping a single row per CDR3 protein. The table has 95,000 to 150,000 distinct CDR3 sequences, approximately 15% seen once. V gave up 5 bases and J gave up 7 bases, with 20 bases separating them. The CDR3 spans 16 residues. CDR1 is KGHSH and CDR2 is LQKENI in the germline V gene. Time point meaning: pre-sensitization, week 0. Treatment defined: therapeutic diphenylcyclopropenone sensitization with weekly scalp DPC. It was from unfractionated whole blood that total RNA was extracted. This clonotype originated in a woman between 18 and 30 years old with alopecia areata. Some clones in this sample may be carry-over from other donors' samples. The material sequenced was whole blood, taken in connection with sensitization to the hapten diphenylcyclopropenone (DPC). This sequence joins TRBV18 and TRBJ1-4; D ambiguous. The CDR3 DNA sequence: TGTGCCAGCTCAACCACCATGACCCCTCCGGTTGAAAAACTGTTTTTT. It encodes CASSTTMTPPVEKLFF. The entire variable domain, with the rest obtained from reference TRBV18 and TRBJ1-4, is as follows: NAGVMQNPRHLVRRRGQEARLRCSPMKGHSHVYWYRQLPEEGLKFMVYLQKENIIDESGMPKERFSAEFPKEGPSILRIQQVVRGDSAAYFCASSTTMTPPVEKLFFGSGTQLSVL.